The T cell receptor beta chain described here comes from a study of blood T cell repertoires in COVID-19. CDR3 length: 15 amino acids. Germline values: CDR1 LNHDA, CDR2 SQIVND (reference sequence). The trim removed 3 bases at V and 10 bases at J, leaving 11 bases unmatched. Clones were read by immunoSEQ multiplex PCR, and TCRdb kept only the in-frame ones, dropping some. The sample consists of about 46,000 clones, about nine tenths of them appearing once. This sequence joins TRBV19 and TRBJ1-5, with TRBD1 matching 8 bases. The sequence came from a human donor in a cohort sampled during active COVID-19. The sequenced sample was peripheral blood. The CDR3 here is CASSMTGTGLEPQHF. CDR3 in DNA: TGTGCCAGTAGTATGACCGGGACAGGTTTGGAACCCCAGCATTTT.